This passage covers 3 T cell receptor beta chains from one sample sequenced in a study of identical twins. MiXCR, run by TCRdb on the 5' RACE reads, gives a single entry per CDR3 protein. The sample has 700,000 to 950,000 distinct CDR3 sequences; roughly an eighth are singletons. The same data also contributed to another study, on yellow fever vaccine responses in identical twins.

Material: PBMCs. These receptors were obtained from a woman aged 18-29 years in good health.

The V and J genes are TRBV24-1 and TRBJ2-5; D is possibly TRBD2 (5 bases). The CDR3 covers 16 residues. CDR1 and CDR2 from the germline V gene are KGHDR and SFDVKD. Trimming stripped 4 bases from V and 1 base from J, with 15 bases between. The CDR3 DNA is TGTGCCACCAGTGAGTCGGGATTCAAAGTCCAAGAGACCCAGTACTTC. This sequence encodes CATSESGFKVQETQYF.

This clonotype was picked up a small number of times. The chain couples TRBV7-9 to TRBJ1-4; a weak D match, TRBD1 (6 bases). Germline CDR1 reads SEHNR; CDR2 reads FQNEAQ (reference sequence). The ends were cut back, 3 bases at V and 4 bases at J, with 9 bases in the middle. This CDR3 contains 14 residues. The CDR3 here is CASSFQGINEKLFF. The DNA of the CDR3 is TGTGCCAGCAGCTTTCAGGGGATTAATGAAAAACTGTTTTTT.

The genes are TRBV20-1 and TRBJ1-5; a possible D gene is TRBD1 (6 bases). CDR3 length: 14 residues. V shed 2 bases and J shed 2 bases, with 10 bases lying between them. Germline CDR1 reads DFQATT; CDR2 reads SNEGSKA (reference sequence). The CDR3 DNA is TGCAGTGCTAGAAGAGGGGGTGGCAATCAGCCCCAGCATTTT. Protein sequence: CSARRGGGNQPQHF.